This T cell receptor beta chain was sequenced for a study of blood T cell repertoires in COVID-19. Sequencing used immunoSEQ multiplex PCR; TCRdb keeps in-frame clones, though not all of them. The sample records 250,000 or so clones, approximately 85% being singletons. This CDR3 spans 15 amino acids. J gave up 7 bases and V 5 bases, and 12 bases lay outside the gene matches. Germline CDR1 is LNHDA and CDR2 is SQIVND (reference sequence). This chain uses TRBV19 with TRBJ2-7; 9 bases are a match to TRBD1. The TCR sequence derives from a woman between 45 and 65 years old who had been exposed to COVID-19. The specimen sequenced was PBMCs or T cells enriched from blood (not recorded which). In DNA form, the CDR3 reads TGTGCCAGTAGTCCTTCGGGGACAGGGTCCGGGGAGCAGTACTTC. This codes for CASSPSGTGSGEQYF.